The next 18 T cell receptor beta chains were all read from a single sample in a study of CD8 T cells in Susac syndrome (dated by TCRdb to 2018 to 2020). Receptor libraries were prepared by the immunoSEQ multiplex PCR assay. RNA was extracted using the RNeasy kit, and about 0.45 to 1 ug of the RNA was reverse transcribed with random hexamers. TCRdb handled the public reads itself, with Q25 trimming in fastp and clone calling in MiXCR, and kept productive beta chains. Rows with one shared CDR3 protein collapse into an entry with the most common genes and DNA. This sample lists about 69,000 distinct CDR3 sequences; roughly nine tenths were detected once. The ten largest account for just over 0.5% of the sample. Material for sequencing was CD8+ T cells from PBMCs. These receptors all come from a human donor with multiple sclerosis.

V gene TRBV12-3 or TRBV12-4 combines with J gene TRBJ1-5; the match to TRBD1 covers 7 bases. The CDR3 consists of 15 residues. The V gene end was trimmed by 1 base and the J gene end by 0 bases; junction bases not matched to a gene: 0. The CDR3 DNA follows: TGTGCCAGCAGTTTAGAGGGGGCTAGCAATCAGCCCCAGCATTTT. Translation: CASSLEGASNQPQHF.

This chain links TRBV10-2 with TRBJ2-5; D might be TRBD2 (6 bases). The CDR3 extends over 15 amino acids. Trimming stripped 7 bases from V and 5 bases from J, with 20 bases between. Germline CDR1 is WSHSY and CDR2 is SAAADI. This CDR3 reads CASTSLLARRETQYF. The CDR3 DNA reads as TGCGCCAGCACCAGCCTACTAGCTCGACGGGAGACCCAGTACTTC.

There are a few counts of this clonotype. The V gene is TRBV4-1, the J gene TRBJ2-2; 8 bases map to TRBD1. The length of the CDR3 is 16 residues. Germline V gene data show CDR1 as MGHRA and CDR2 as YSYEKL. V lost 2 bases to trimming and J lost 4 bases; unmatched junction nucleotides: 6. The CDR3 region is CASSQRTGTGTGELFF. The CDR3 DNA is TGCGCCAGCAGCCAACGGACCGGGACAGGCACCGGGGAGCTGTTTTTT.

The chain recombines TRBV7-8 with TRBJ1-1; weak D call: TRBD1 (5 bases). The ends were cut back, 1 base at V and 7 bases at J, with 22 bases in the middle. The germline CDR1 and CDR2 sequences are SGHVS and FQNEAQ. The CDR3 covers 17 residues. In DNA form, the CDR3 reads TGTGCCAGCAGCTTAGTTGTCGGTTTCGGGACTACTAATGAAGCTTTCTTT. The encoded protein is CASSLVVGFGTTNEAFF.

This chain links TRBV6-6 with TRBJ1-5; D may be TRBD1 (5 bases). Germline assignment: CDR1 MNHNY and CDR2 SVGAGI (reference sequence). This CDR3 spans 14 amino acids. With 2 bases removed from V and 0 bases from J, the gap between germline ends came to 5 bases. CDR3 nucleotides: TGTGCCAGCAGTTACGGGGCTAGCAATCAGCCCCAGCATTTT. It is translated as CASSYGASNQPQHF.

The rearrangement links TRBV2 to TRBJ1-2, with 8 bases aligning to TRBD1. This CDR3 contains 14 residues. CDR1 and CDR2 from the germline V gene are SNHLY and FYNNEI. Germline trimming cut 7 bases from V and 4 bases from J; bases unmatched to any gene: 8. This CDR3 is CASTQGAGFYGYTF. In nucleotides, the CDR3 is TGTGCCAGCACCCAGGGGGCTGGTTTCTATGGCTACACCTTC.

This clonotype was recorded once. The V gene is TRBV19, the J gene TRBJ2-7; TRBD1 matches 7 bases. This CDR3 has 12 amino acids. J lost 2 bases, V lost 8 bases, and 3 bases had no gene match. The V gene's germline CDR1 is LNHDA and CDR2 SQIVND (reference sequence). In DNA, the CDR3 is TGTGCCAGTTCGCAGGGGGCCTACGAGCAGTACTTC. Its protein is CASSQGAYEQYF.

This clonotype has more than one count but fewer than ten. The CDR3 nucleotides read TGTGCCAGCAGCCAAGTCGTCGACTCGGGGACCTACGAGCAGTACTTC. Its translation: CASSQVVDSGTYEQYF. The rearrangement links TRBV4-2 to TRBJ2-7; weak D call: TRBD2 (5 bases). CDR3 length: 16 residues. V lost 1 base, J lost 2 bases, and 15 bases lay in between. Germline CDR1 is LGHNA and CDR2 is YNFKEQ.

The rearrangement links TRBV5-4 to TRBJ2-1; D ambiguous. Deletions cut 6 bases from V and 9 bases from J, with 16 bases between. The CDR3 loop spans 13 amino acids. Germline loops: CDR1 SGHNT, CDR2 YYREEE (reference sequence). DNA for the CDR3: TGTGCCAGCACCCAAAACATAGTAGGTGAGCAGTTCTTC. It specifies CASTQNIVGEQFF.

This clonotype was detected once. V is TRBV27 and J is TRBJ1-3, with D unclear. Germline lookup yields CDR1 MNHEY and CDR2 SMNVEV (reference sequence). V was shortened by 2 bases and J by 4 bases, with 12 bases between the two germline ends. CDR3 length: 15 amino acids. The CDR3 nucleotides read TGTGCCAGCAGTTTAAGAGGGTTAGGAGGAAACACCATATATTTT. It translates to CASSLRGLGGNTIYF.

The rearrangement uses TRBV7-9 and TRBJ2-5; D uncertain. CDR3 length equals 14 residues. Germline CDR1 reads SEHNR; CDR2 reads FQNEAQ (reference sequence). V lost 2 bases and J lost 0, with 7 bases in between. The CDR3 DNA reads as TGTGCCAGCAGCTTACTCTCTAACCAAGAGACCCAGTACTTC. Its translation is CASSLLSNQETQYF. The entire variable domain, with the rest obtained from reference TRBV7-9 and TRBJ2-5, is as follows: DTGVSQNPRHKITKRGQNVTFRCDPISEHNRLYWYRQTLGQGPEFLTYFQNEAQLEKSRLLSDRFSAERPKGSFSTLEIQRTEQGDSAMYLCASSLLSNQETQYFGPGTRLLVL.

V gene TRBV28 combines with J gene TRBJ2-4; TRBD2 is a possible D gene (6 bases). The CDR3 is made up of 14 amino acids. Deletions cut 5 bases from V and 0 bases from J, with 8 bases between. The germline V gene encodes CDR1 MDHEN and CDR2 SYDVKM. The CDR3 DNA is TGTGCCAGCAGTCCGGGGGTAGCCAAAAACATTCAGTACTTC. The encoded protein is CASSPGVAKNIQYF.

This clonotype showed up just once. The genes are TRBV27 and TRBJ2-1; 8 nucleotides match TRBD2. In germline, CDR1 is MNHEY, CDR2 SMNVEV (reference sequence). Trimming cost V 4 bases and J 4 bases; bases outside gene matches: 6. This CDR3 contains 15 residues. CDR3 amino acids: CASSSAGLVYNEQFF. CDR3 sequence (DNA): TGTGCCAGCAGTTCGGCGGGACTAGTGTACAATGAGCAGTTCTTC.

The rearrangement links TRBV7-3 to TRBJ2-1, with 9 bases that match TRBD2. Germline CDR1 is SGHTA and CDR2 is FQGTGA. J gave up 6 bases and V 8 bases, and 8 bases lay outside the gene matches. CDR3 length: 14 residues. In DNA, the CDR3 is TGTGCCAGCGCTCGGCTAGCGGGGATCAATGAGCAGTTCTTC. Amino acid sequence: CASARLAGINEQFF.

The V call is TRBV20-1, the J call TRBJ2-5, with 15 bases matching TRBD2. The germline V gene has CDR1 DFQATT and CDR2 SNEGSKA (reference sequence). V lost 1 base, J lost 5 bases, and 5 bases stayed unmatched. The CDR3 consists of 16 residues. CDR3 nucleotide sequence: TGCAGTGCTAGAGGGACTAGCGGGGGGGCGCGGGAGACCCAGTACTTC. This sequence encodes CSARGTSGGARETQYF.

V is TRBV27 and J is TRBJ2-4, with D perhaps given as TRBD1 or TRBD2 (6 bases each). Germline V gene data show CDR1 as MNHEY and CDR2 as SMNVEV (reference sequence). The V end lost 0 bases, the J end lost 6 bases, and 9 bases lay between the germline ends. This CDR3 has 14 amino acids. The CDR3 region has the DNA TGTGCCAGCAGTTTATCAGGAGGGGGAAACATTCAGTACTTC. Its translation: CASSLSGGGNIQYF.

This rearrangement joins TRBV28 to TRBJ2-2, with D unclear. The germline V gene encodes CDR1 MDHEN and CDR2 SYDVKM. The CDR3 contains 17 residues. V was clipped by 7 bases and J by 7 bases, with 25 bases between them. The CDR3 spells CASKPPGDLMESGELFF. DNA of the CDR3: TGTGCCAGCAAACCCCCGGGCGACTTAATGGAGAGCGGGGAGCTGTTTTTT.

The gene calls are TRBV5-6 and TRBJ2-5; TRBD1 agrees at 7 bases. Germline lookup yields CDR1 SGHDT and CDR2 YYEEEE. V lost 4 bases, J lost 5 bases, and 8 bases stayed unmatched. The CDR3 has 14 amino acids. The CDR3 region is CASSALQGYETQYF. In DNA form, the CDR3 reads TGTGCCAGCAGCGCCTTACAGGGGTACGAGACCCAGTACTTC.